This T cell receptor (beta chain) was sequenced for a study of blood T cell repertoires in COVID-19 (dated by TCRdb to 2018 to 2020). Notes on the research overall: The collaborator samples originated in the United States, Italy and Spain and spanned the acute and convalescent phases of COVID-19. The material from the prospective study consisted of cDNA or gDNA derived from T cells, B-cell-depleted T cells, or PBMCs. Deeply sampled blood TCRbeta repertoires from subjects exposed to, actively infected with, or recovered from COVID-19 were included in the dataset. The repertoires were released in a freely available public database intended as a resource for research on the immune response to SARS-CoV-2. The samples were drawn from the first 160 participants of the ongoing ImmuneRACE study and from 1,200 or so subjects provided by 6 global collaborators. The sample metadata nearly always contained a de-identified subject ID, COVID-19 status, age in years and sex. Where available, HLA class I and class II types were obtained from metadata supplied by the sample provider rather than from assay-based typing.

For this chain, trimming is 0 bases at the V end and 4 bases at the J end, and the number of junction bases without a gene match is 7. The CDR3 runs 16 amino acids, cysteine and phenylalanine included. The CDR3 DNA has 48 bases and is translated from base 1. CDR1 is given as SGHRS and CDR2 as YFSETQ, both from the germline V gene. TCRbeta CDR3 regions were amplified from genomic DNA by means of the immunoSEQ Assay, a bias-controlled multiplex PCR. Per the source publication's procedure: The number of nucleated cells in each sample was estimated by amplification of reference gene primers within the assay. To quantify the absolute abundance of each unique TCRbeta CDR3 rearrangement, sequence reads were collapsed and filtered. For each sample, productive Simpson clonality was calculated by taking the square root of Simpson's diversity index across productive rearrangements. TCRdb stores this immuneACCESS table with in-frame sequences only. Part of the clones is absent; in the studies checked, under half of the shortfall reflects unresolved V genes, and no reason is known for the rest. The V and J calls and clone size are taken from that table; D and trimming were inferred from the DNA. Counted in this sample were around 480,000 clones; about 91% of them appeared once. The ten largest clones represent approximately 12% of the sample.

In Seattle, one collaborating source enrolled patients while the infection was active and tracked those patients longitudinally over the course of disease. The collaborating institutions used their own protocols to collect whole blood in K2EDTA tubes. Collaborator samples were shipped for TCRbeta analysis as frozen whole blood, isolated PBMCs, or DNA extracted from either sample type. About this clone: Its antigen remains undetermined. Base qualities were left out, and no much larger clone turns up one base away.

Overall study outcomes, separate from this receptor: How much clinical and demographic metadata was included differed by source and by participant, and the metadata was provided uncurated.

This clonotype was obtained from a woman between 50 and 59 years old with COVID-19, enrolled during active disease. Sequenced material: peripheral blood. Rearrangement joined TRBV5-1 to TRBJ1-1; the junction holds 9 bases that match TRBD1. The base sequence is TGCGCCAGCAGCTTGGGGACAGGGGTTTATGGCACTGAAGCTTTCTTT. It specifies CASSLGTGVYGTEAFF. Full variable domain (CDR3 extended with the reference TRBV5-1 and TRBJ1-1 proteins): KAGVTQTPRYLIKTRGQQVTLSCSPISGHRSVSWYQQTPGQGLQFLFEYFSETQRNKGNFPGRFSGRQFSNSRSEMNVSTLELGDSALYLCASSLGTGVYGTEAFFGQGTRLTVV.